Listed below are T cell receptor beta chains from one sample, sequenced in a study of cytomegalovirus exposure and HLA in healthy donors. Clones were read by immunoSEQ multiplex PCR, and TCRdb kept only the in-frame ones, dropping some. The sample records about 140,000 clones, almost 85% being singletons. Sample: PBMCs. These receptors were collected from a man aged 25-40 years in good health and CMV-seropositive. The CDR3 runs from the conserved cysteine through the conserved F or W. Fields, in order: V gene, clone size, J gene, D gene, CDR3 DNA, CDR3 protein. A D gene is named only where the DNA matches it firmly. Size is stated for part of the rows, as once, few or many counts, or as a class when the clone is expanded.

>TRBV21-1|NA|TRBJ2-7|NA
TGTGCCAGCAGCAAAATTTGCGGGGCCTACGAGCAGTACTTC
CASSKICGAYEQYF
>TRBV5-6|NA|TRBJ2-2|TRBD1
TGTGCCAGCAGCTTGAGGGACAGGGGGCAATCCGGGGAGCTGTTTTTT
CASSLRDRGQSGELFF
>TRBV28|NA|TRBJ1-5|NA
TGTGCCAGCAGTACATCGCCGGGGTACAGCAATCAGCCCCAGCATTTT
CASSTSPGYSNQPQHF
>TRBV18|NA|TRBJ2-3|NA
TGTGCCAGCTCACAAGATGCGGGGCCCACAGATACGCAGTATTTT
CASSQDAGPTDTQYF
>TRBV5-1|few|TRBJ2-6|NA
TGCGCCAGCAGCAGACTACAGGGTTTCCAACACTCTGGGGCCAACGTCCTGACTTTC
CASSRLQGFQHSGANVLTF
>TRBV5-4|NA|TRBJ2-2|TRBD2
TGTGCCAGCAGCCAAGTAGCGGGGGAGAACACCGGGGAGCTGTTTTTT
CASSQVAGENTGELFF
>TRBV5-1|NA|TRBJ2-5|TRBD1
TGCGCCAGCACTAGGCAGGGGGACGGAGAGACCCAGTACTTC
CASTRQGDGETQYF
>TRBV6-5|NA|TRBJ2-7|TRBD1
TGTGCCAGTAAAGGACAGGGGGCCCACGAGCAGTACTTC
CASKGQGAHEQYF
>TRBV6-1|NA|TRBJ1-5|NA
TGTGCCAGCAGTGTCAACAGGGCCCTACATCAGCCCCAGCATTTT
CASSVNRALHQPQHF
>TRBV4-2|NA|TRBJ1-5|NA
TGTGCCAGCAGCCAAGCCAGGAATAGGGGTCAGCCCCAGCATTTT
CASSQARNRGQPQHF
>TRBV28|NA|TRBJ1-2|TRBD1
TGTGCCTGCCGTGTGGAGACAGGGGGTTCAGATGGCTACACCTTC
CACRVETGGSDGYTF
>TRBV6-1|NA|TRBJ2-2|TRBD1
TGTGCCAGCCAGAGGACAGGGAGAACCGGGGAGCTGTTTTTT
CASQRTGRTGELFF
>TRBV5-1|NA|TRBJ1-2|NA
TGCGCCAGCAGCTTGTTGGACCGGGGCTATGGCTACACCTTC
CASSLLDRGYGYTF
>TRBV6-5|NA|TRBJ2-3|NA
TGTGCCAGCAGTTCCTCGCGGGGCCCCGGTCGGTATTTT
CASSSSRGPGRYF
>TRBV19|once|TRBJ1-4|TRBD1
TGTGCCAGTAGTATCGCAGGGGGCCTCGAGGGTTCGGGAAAACTGTTTTTT
CASSIAGGLEGSGKLFF
>TRBV28|NA|TRBJ1-1|TRBD1
TGTGCCAGCAGTTTCTCCTCTCCAGTCCGGGACAGGGAATTCTTT
CASSFSSPVRDREFF
>TRBV19|NA|TRBJ2-5|NA
TGTGCCAGTAGCCTCAGAGGGCCAAGAGAGACCCAGTACTTC
CASSLRGPRETQYF
>TRBV5-1|NA|TRBJ2-5|NA
TGCGCCAGCAGCTTGCAGGTACAAGAGACCCAGTACTTC
CASSLQVQETQYF
>TRBV2|once|TRBJ2-3|NA
TGTGCCAGCAGTAGCGTAGGAGATACGCAGTATTTT
CASSSVGDTQYF
>TRBV6-5|many|TRBJ2-7|NA
TGTGCCAGCAGTTACTCGGGGCGCGAGCAGTACTTC
CASSYSGREQYF
>TRBV7-9|NA|TRBJ2-7|NA
TGTGCCAGCAGGCAAAACGGGACACGGATGGCCTACGAGCAGTACTTC
CASRQNGTRMAYEQYF
>TRBV5-1|NA|TRBJ1-4|TRBD1
TGCGCCAGCAGTACCGGGACAGGGGATGAAAAACTGTTTTTT
CASSTGTGDEKLFF
>TRBV6-6|NA|TRBJ1-1|TRBD1
TGTGCCAGCAGCACCGGGACAGCTGAAGCTTTCTTT
CASSTGTAEAFF
>TRBV5-1|NA|TRBJ2-1|TRBD2
TGCGCCAGCAGCCAGGGGGGACTAGCGGGAGGAGCCTACAATGAGCAGTTCTTC
CASSQGGLAGGAYNEQFF
>TRBV9|NA|TRBJ2-1|TRBD2
TGTGCCAGCAGCGTAGATAAACTAGCGGGGTTCAATGAGCAGTTCTTC
CASSVDKLAGFNEQFF
>TRBV7-8|NA|TRBJ2-2|TRBD2
TGTGCCAGCAGCCCACTAGCGGGAGTAACCGGGGAGCTGTTTTTT
CASSPLAGVTGELFF
>TRBV28|NA|TRBJ2-2|NA
TGTGCCAGCAGTTCTGGACAGAACACCGGGGAGCTGTTTTTT
CASSSGQNTGELFF
>TRBV6-5|NA|TRBJ1-3|NA
TGTGCCAGCGTCCGGGAAAACACCATATATTTT
CASVRENTIYF
>TRBV28|NA|TRBJ1-2|TRBD1
TGTGCCAGCAGTTTTGTGGACAGGGGAAATGGCTACACCTTC
CASSFVDRGNGYTF
>TRBV6-6|NA|TRBJ2-1|NA
TGTGCCAGCAGTTACCAGGAGTCGGGACTCCAAAATGAGCAGTTCTTC
CASSYQESGLQNEQFF
>TRBV7-6|NA|TRBJ2-5|NA
TGTGCCAGCAGCTCTGGGGCGCCCGAGACCCAGTACTTC
CASSSGAPETQYF
>TRBV7-2|NA|TRBJ2-1|TRBD1
TGTGCCAGCAGCTCCCTCCGCGACAGGGTTGTCAATGAGCAGTTCTTC
CASSSLRDRVVNEQFF
>TRBV5-1|NA|TRBJ2-3|TRBD2
TGCGCCAGCAGACCGGGACTAGCTCGGTTGGATACGCAGTATTTT
CASRPGLARLDTQYF
>TRBV5-4|NA|TRBJ2-7|NA
TGTGCCAGCAGAAAAGGGACTTCTGAGACCTACGAGCAGTACTTC
CASRKGTSETYEQYF
>TRBV15|NA|TRBJ2-3|NA
TGTGCCACCAGCAGAGACAGGGGTGTCAATACGCAGTATTTT
CATSRDRGVNTQYF
>TRBV27|NA|TRBJ2-7|TRBD1
TGTGCCAGCAGTTCCCAGGGGGCCTACGAGCAGTACTTC
CASSSQGAYEQYF
>TRBV5-1|NA|TRBJ1-2|NA
TGCGCCAGCAGCCCGGGGGGACCGGGGGCAGGCTATGGCTACACCTTC
CASSPGGPGAGYGYTF